These T cell receptor beta chains were read from a single sample in a study of blood T cell repertoires in COVID-19. Using immunoSEQ multiplex PCR, the repertoire was profiled, and TCRdb retains in-frame clones only, with some absent. Among approximately 270,000 clones listed, around 89% were seen once. The sequencing sample was made of peripheral blood. The receptors derive from a man under 40 with acute or convalescent COVID-19. The CDR3 runs from the conserved cysteine through the conserved F or W. The D gene is left open where the match is weak. Size tells how often a clone was seen (once, few, many) or the class of an expanded clone, and some rows leave it out.

j_call	d_call	v_call	clone_size	cdr3_nt	cdr3_aa
TRBJ1-5	NA	TRBV7-2	NA	TGTGCCAGCAGCTCGGGTTTCCGGCCCCAGCATTTT	CASSSGFRPQHF
TRBJ2-7	TRBD1	TRBV2	few	TGTGCCAGCAGGAAACGGGACAGACAGGCCTACGAGCAGTACTTC	CASRKRDRQAYEQYF
TRBJ1-2	NA	TRBV6-6	NA	TGTGCCAGCAGGACCCTTGGGGCGTATGGCTACACCTTC	CASRTLGAYGYTF
TRBJ2-7	NA	TRBV2	NA	TGTGCCAGCAGTGAAATCCCGGGTGAGGGTTCCAACGAGCAGTACTTC	CASSEIPGEGSNEQYF
TRBJ1-1	TRBD1	TRBV18	NA	TGTGCCAGCTCACCAGAGGGACAGCTGGAAGCTTTCTTT	CASSPEGQLEAFF
TRBJ1-1	NA	TRBV3-1/TRBV3-2	NA	TGTGCCAGCAGCCACGGGGAGAACACTGAAGCTTTCTTT	CASSHGENTEAFF
TRBJ1-2	NA	TRBV6-5	NA	TGTGCCAGCAGGCCTGCAGGGGCGGCTAACTATGGCTACACCTTC	CASRPAGAANYGYTF
TRBJ1-1	NA	TRBV27	NA	TGTGCCAGCAGTTTGCTCTTGGCCCCGGGGGCTGAAGCTTTCTTT	CASSLLLAPGAEAFF
TRBJ1-2	NA	TRBV24-1	NA	TGTGCCACCAGTGATTGGGGGAGGGACCGGGGATCCCACTATGGCTACACCTTC	CATSDWGRDRGSHYGYTF
TRBJ1-1	NA	TRBV30	NA	TGTGCCTGCCCCGGGACGGAGGGTTTGGAAGCTTTCTTT	CACPGTEGLEAFF
TRBJ2-3	NA	TRBV5-1	NA	TGCGCCAGCTTTAGGACTGGGGACACAGATACGCAGTATTTT	CASFRTGDTDTQYF
TRBJ2-1	TRBD2	TRBV6-5	NA	TGTGCCAGCAGCCCACAGGGACTAGCAACCAATGAGCAGTTCTTC	CASSPQGLATNEQFF
TRBJ1-2	NA	TRBV3-1/TRBV3-2	NA	TGTGCCAGCAGCCGGGGGGATGGCTACACCTTC	CASSRGDGYTF
TRBJ1-4	NA	TRBV10-2	NA	TGCGCCAGCAGTGCGAGACAGACATATGAAAAACTGTTTTTT	CASSARQTYEKLFF
TRBJ2-2	NA	TRBV9	NA	TGTGCCAGCAGCCTCAGGGAGGCGAACACCGGGGAGCTGTTTTTT	CASSLREANTGELFF
TRBJ1-5	NA	TRBV10-1	NA	TGCGCCAGCATTTTCCGGGACAAGGGGGATCAGCCCCAGCATTTT	CASIFRDKGDQPQHF
TRBJ1-6	NA	TRBV9	NA	TGTGCCAGCAGCGTAGTAGCAGAGCATAATTCACCCCTCCACTTT	CASSVVAEHNSPLHF
TRBJ2-2	NA	TRBV28	NA	TGTGCCAGCAGGGGAGGCGGGACTAACACCGGGGAGCTGTTTTTT	CASRGGGTNTGELFF
TRBJ2-7	TRBD2	TRBV4-2	few	TGTGCCAGTAGCAGCGGGGACGTTTCCTTCGAGCAGTACTTC	CASSSGDVSFEQYF
TRBJ2-3	TRBD2	TRBV11-2	NA	TGTGCCAGCAGCTTAAGACTAGCGGTCGATACGCAGTATTTT	CASSLRLAVDTQYF
TRBJ1-3	NA	TRBV10-3	NA	TGTGCCACCACGGGGTCGGGCGACGGCACCATATATTTT	CATTGSGDGTIYF
TRBJ1-2	NA	TRBV6-5	NA	TGTGCCAGCAGTTACTCAAGGACAGCGTACTATGGCTACACCTTC	CASSYSRTAYYGYTF
TRBJ1-6	NA	TRBV30	NA	TGTGCCTGGAGGACAGTAGGGAATTCACCCCTCCACTTT	CAWRTVGNSPLHF
TRBJ1-1	NA	TRBV6-5	NA	TGTGCCAGCAGTTATTCGGCGGGGACGAACACTGAAGCTTTCTTT	CASSYSAGTNTEAFF
TRBJ2-7	NA	TRBV5-1	NA	TGCGCCAGCAGCTTGGAGGCAGGTCGCTACGAGCAGTACTTC	CASSLEAGRYEQYF
TRBJ2-1	NA	TRBV14	NA	TGTGCCAGCAGCCATCAGGGTTACTACAATGAGCAGTTCTTC	CASSHQGYYNEQFF
TRBJ2-7	TRBD2	TRBV6-5	NA	TGTGCCAGCAGTTTCAATAGCGGGGACTCCTACGAGCAGTACTTC	CASSFNSGDSYEQYF
TRBJ1-2	TRBD1	TRBV6-5	NA	TGTGCCAGCGTAACAGGGGGCCCCTATGGCTACACCTTC	CASVTGGPYGYTF
TRBJ2-7	NA	TRBV10-3	NA	TGTGCCATCAGTGGTACAGTTGTGGGCGAGCAGTACTTC	CAISGTVVGEQYF
TRBJ1-2	NA	TRBV29-1	NA	TGCAGCGTTACGGAGTCACCTCTCGGGGGCTACACCTTC	CSVTESPLGGYTF
TRBJ1-5	NA	TRBV5-4	NA	TGTGCCAGCAGCTTTGGCACAGGGAGAGGAGATCAGCCCCAGCATTTT	CASSFGTGRGDQPQHF
TRBJ2-5	NA	TRBV25-1	NA	TGTGCCAGCACTGTTACGGGGGAGACCCAGTACTTC	CASTVTGETQYF
TRBJ2-2	NA	TRBV15	NA	TGTGCCACCAACAAACCCGGACACTACACCGGGGAGCTGTTTTTT	CATNKPGHYTGELFF
TRBJ1-1	NA	TRBV15	few	TGTGCCACCAGCTTGGGACTATGGGACACTGAAGCTTTCTTT	CATSLGLWDTEAFF
TRBJ2-3	TRBD2	TRBV4-1	NA	TGCGCCAGCAGCCAAGCTCTAGCGGGGGGGGCAGATACGCAGTATTTT	CASSQALAGGADTQYF
TRBJ2-2	NA	TRBV5-1	once	TGCGCCAGCAGCCCGAGGACAAACCCTAACACCGGGGAGCTGTTTTTT	CASSPRTNPNTGELFF
TRBJ1-3	NA	TRBV5-1	NA	TGCGCCAGCAGCCTCACAATTGGAAACACCATATATTTT	CASSLTIGNTIYF
TRBJ2-7	NA	TRBV20-1	NA	TGCAGTGTCGTGAGCTCCTACGAGCAGTACTTC	CSVVSSYEQYF
TRBJ2-5	TRBD2	TRBV28	NA	TGTGCCAGCAGTCCGGGACTAGCAGTTCAAGAGACCCAGTACTTC	CASSPGLAVQETQYF
TRBJ1-6	TRBD1	TRBV5-1	NA	TGCGCCAGCAGCTTGTGGGGGACAGATAATTCACCCCTCCACTTT	CASSLWGTDNSPLHF
TRBJ2-3	NA	TRBV5-4	NA	TGTGCCAGCAGCTCACTAGGTGGCACAGATACGCAGTATTTT	CASSSLGGTDTQYF
TRBJ2-6	TRBD1	TRBV10-1	NA	TGCGCCAGCAGTGAGGGACCGGGACAGGGTCTCGTTGGGGCCAACGTCCTGACTTTC	CASSEGPGQGLVGANVLTF
TRBJ2-7	TRBD1	TRBV7-9	NA	TGTGCCAGCAGCATCGCGGGACAGGGGAGCTCCGAGCAGTACTTC	CASSIAGQGSSEQYF
TRBJ1-4	TRBD1	TRBV9	once	TGTGCCAGCAGCGTAGAAGGGGGCCAAAATGAAAAACTGTTTTTT	CASSVEGGQNEKLFF
TRBJ2-7	NA	TRBV6-2/TRBV6-3	NA	TGTGCCAGCAGTTACGGAGGAGGGCAGTACTTC	CASSYGGGQYF
TRBJ2-4	TRBD1	TRBV5-1	once	TGCGCCAGCAGCTTTGGACAGGGGGTGGACATTCAGTACTTC	CASSFGQGVDIQYF
TRBJ1-2	NA	TRBV29-1	once	TGCAGCGTGATCCCAGGCGTTTCTAACTATGGCTACACCTTC	CSVIPGVSNYGYTF
TRBJ1-2	TRBD1	TRBV7-2	NA	TGTGCCAGCAGCTTAGCCGGGACAGTGAAGGGAGAAGGCTACACCTTC	CASSLAGTVKGEGYTF
TRBJ1-5	TRBD1	TRBV27	NA	TGTGCCAGCAGCCGTAATGCCCCTTGGACAGGGCACAATCAGCCCCAGCATTTT	CASSRNAPWTGHNQPQHF
TRBJ1-1	TRBD1	TRBV28	once	TGTGCCAGCCGAAAAGGGGGCTCGAACACTGAAGCTTTCTTT	CASRKGGSNTEAFF